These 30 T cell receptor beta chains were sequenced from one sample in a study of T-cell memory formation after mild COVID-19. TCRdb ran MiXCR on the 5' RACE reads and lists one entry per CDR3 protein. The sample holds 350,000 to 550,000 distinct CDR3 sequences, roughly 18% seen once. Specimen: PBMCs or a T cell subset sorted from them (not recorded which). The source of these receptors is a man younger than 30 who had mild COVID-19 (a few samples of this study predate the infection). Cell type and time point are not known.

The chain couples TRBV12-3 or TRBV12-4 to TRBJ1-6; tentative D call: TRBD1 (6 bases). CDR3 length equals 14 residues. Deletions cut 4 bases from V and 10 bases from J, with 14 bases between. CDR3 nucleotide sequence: TGTGCCAGCAGTTCCCCAGGGGTAGGCTCACCCCTCCACTTT. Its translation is CASSSPGVGSPLHF.

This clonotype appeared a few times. The CDR3 region is CASSPTDWTLQYV. The CDR3 nucleotides read TGTGCCAGCAGTCCTACGGACTGGACCTTGCAGTACGTC. The V call is TRBV12-3 or TRBV12-4, the J call TRBJ2-7; maybe TRBD2 (5 bases). The CDR3 consists of 13 residues. Trimming left V 5 bases short and J 9 bases short, with 17 bases between.

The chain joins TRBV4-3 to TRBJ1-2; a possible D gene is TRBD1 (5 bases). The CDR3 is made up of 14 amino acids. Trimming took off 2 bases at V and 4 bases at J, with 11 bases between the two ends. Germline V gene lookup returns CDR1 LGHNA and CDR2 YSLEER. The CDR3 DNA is TGCGCCAGCAGCCAAATGACAGTGGGCTATGGCTACACCTTC. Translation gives CASSQMTVGYGYTF.

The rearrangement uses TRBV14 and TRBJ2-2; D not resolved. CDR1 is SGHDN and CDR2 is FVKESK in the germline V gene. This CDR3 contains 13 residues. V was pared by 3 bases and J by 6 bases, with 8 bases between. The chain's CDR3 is CASSQSLSGELFF. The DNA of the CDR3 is TGTGCCAGCAGCCAGTCGCTTTCCGGGGAGCTGTTTTTT.

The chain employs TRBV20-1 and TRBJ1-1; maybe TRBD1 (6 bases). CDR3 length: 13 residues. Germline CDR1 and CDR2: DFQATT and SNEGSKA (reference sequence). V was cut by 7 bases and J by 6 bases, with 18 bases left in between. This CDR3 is CSVPRPGEAEAFF. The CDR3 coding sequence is TGCAGTGTCCCCCGGCCAGGGGAGGCTGAAGCTTTCTTT.

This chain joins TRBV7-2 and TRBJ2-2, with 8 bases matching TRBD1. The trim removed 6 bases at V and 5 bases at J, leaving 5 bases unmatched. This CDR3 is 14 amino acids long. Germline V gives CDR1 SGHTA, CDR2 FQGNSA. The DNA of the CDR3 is TGTGCCAGCAGACCGGGACAGGCGACCGGGGAGCTGTTTTTT. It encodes CASRPGQATGELFF.

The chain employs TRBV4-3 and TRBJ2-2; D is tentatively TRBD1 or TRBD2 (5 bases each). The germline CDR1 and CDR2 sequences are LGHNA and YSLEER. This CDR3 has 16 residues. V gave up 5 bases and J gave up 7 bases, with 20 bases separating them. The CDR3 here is CASSAGSGRPSGELFF. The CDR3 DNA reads TGCGCCAGCAGCGCAGGCTCAGGGAGACCCAGCGGGGAGCTGTTTTTT.

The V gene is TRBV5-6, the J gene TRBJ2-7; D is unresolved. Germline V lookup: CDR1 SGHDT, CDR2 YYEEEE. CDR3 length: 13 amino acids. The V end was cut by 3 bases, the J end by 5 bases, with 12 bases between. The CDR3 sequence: CASSSDGPDEQYF. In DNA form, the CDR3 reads TGTGCCAGCAGCTCGGACGGTCCGGACGAGCAGTACTTC.

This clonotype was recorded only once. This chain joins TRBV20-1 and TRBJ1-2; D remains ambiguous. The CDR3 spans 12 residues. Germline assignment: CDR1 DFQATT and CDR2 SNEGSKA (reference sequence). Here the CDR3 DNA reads TGCAGGGGAGGAGAATCTAACTATGGCTACACCTTC. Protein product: CRGGESNYGYTF.

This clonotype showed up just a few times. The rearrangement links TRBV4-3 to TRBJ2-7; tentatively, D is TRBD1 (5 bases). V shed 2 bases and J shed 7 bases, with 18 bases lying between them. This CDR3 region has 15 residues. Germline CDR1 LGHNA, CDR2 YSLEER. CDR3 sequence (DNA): TGCGCCAGCAGCCAATGGGCCGGGTCAGGGTTGGAGCAGTACTTC. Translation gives CASSQWAGSGLEQYF.

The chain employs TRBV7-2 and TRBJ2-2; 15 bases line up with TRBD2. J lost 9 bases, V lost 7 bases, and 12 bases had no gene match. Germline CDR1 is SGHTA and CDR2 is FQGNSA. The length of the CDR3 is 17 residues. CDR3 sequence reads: CASKPGLAGGLVRELFF. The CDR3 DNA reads TGTGCCAGCAAGCCGGGACTAGCGGGGGGACTCGTCCGGGAGCTGTTTTTT.

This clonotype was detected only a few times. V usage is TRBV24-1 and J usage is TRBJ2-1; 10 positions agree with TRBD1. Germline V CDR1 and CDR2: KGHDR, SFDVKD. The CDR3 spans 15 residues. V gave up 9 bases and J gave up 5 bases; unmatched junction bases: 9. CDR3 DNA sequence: TGTGCCACCTCAGACCCCGGGACAGGGGACAATGAGCAGTTCTTC. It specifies CATSDPGTGDNEQFF.

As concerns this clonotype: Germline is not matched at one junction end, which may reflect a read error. The CDR3 is CASSSGTLGLKPKHF. Here the CDR3 DNA reads TGTGCCAGCAGCTCGGGCACCCTGGGACTGAAGCCCAAGCATTTT. The chain carries TRBV7-9 and TRBJ1-5; TRBD1 might be the D (5 bases). CDR1 is SEHNR, CDR2 FQNEAQ, per germline (reference sequence). There are 15 residues in the CDR3.

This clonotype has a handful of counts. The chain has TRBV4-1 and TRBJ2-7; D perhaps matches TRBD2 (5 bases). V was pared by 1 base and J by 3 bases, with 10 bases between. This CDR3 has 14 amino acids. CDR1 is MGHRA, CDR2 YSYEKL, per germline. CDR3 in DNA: TGCGCCAGCAGCCAAGCTCCCGGGGTCTACGAGCAGTACTTC. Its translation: CASSQAPGVYEQYF.

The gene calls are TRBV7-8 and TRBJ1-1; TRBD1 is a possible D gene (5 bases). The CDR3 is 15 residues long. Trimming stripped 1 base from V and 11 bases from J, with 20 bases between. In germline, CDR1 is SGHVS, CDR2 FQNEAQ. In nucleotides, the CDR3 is TGTGCCAGCAGCTTAGGAGTTACGGGGCGGGAGGAGGCTTTCTTT. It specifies CASSLGVTGREEAFF. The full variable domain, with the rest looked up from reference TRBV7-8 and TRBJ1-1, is GAGVSQSPRYKVAKRGQDVALRCDPISGHVSLFWYQQALGQGPEFLTYFQNEAQLDKSGLPSDRFFAERPEGSVSTLKIQRTQQEDSAVYLCASSLGVTGREEAFFGQGTRLTVV.

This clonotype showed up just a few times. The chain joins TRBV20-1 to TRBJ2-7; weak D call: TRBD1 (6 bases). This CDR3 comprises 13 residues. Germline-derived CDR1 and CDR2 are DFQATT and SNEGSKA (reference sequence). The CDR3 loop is CSAQRQGGYEQYV. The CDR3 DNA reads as TGCAGCGCCCAAAGGCAAGGGGGCTACGAGCAGTACGTC.

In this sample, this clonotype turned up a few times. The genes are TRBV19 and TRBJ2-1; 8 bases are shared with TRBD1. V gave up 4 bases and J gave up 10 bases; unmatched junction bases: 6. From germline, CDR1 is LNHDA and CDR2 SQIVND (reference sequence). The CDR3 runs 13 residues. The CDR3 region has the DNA TGTGCCAGTAGTACGACAGGGGCCCAAGAGCAGTTCTTC. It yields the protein CASSTTGAQEQFF.

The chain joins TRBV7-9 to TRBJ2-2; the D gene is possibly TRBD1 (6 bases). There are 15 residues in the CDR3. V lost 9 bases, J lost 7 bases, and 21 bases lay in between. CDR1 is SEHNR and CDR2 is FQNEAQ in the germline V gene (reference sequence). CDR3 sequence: CASRPPQGTGGELFF. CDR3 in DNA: TGTGCCAGTCGGCCCCCTCAGGGGACCGGCGGGGAGCTGTTTTTT.

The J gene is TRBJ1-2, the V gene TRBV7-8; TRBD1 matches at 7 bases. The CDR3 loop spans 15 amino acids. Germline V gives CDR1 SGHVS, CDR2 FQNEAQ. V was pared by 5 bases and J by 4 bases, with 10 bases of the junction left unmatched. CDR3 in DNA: TGTGCCAGCAGCACACATAGGGGGGACAGCTATGGCTACACCTTC. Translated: CASSTHRGDSYGYTF.

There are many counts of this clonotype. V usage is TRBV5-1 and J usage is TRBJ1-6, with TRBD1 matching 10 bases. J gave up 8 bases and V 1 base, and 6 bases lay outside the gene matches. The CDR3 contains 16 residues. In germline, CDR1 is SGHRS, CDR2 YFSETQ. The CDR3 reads CASSLLSGTGDSPLHF. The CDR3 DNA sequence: TGCGCCAGCAGCTTGTTATCCGGGACAGGGGATTCACCCCTCCACTTT.

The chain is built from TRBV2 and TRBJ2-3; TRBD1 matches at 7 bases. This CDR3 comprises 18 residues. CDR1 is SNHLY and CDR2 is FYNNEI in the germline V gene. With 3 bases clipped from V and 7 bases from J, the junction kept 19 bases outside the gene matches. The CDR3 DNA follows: TGTGCCAGCAGTGAGTTAGCACGGGACAGTTTCACCCTCTATACGCAGTATTTT. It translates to CASSELARDSFTLYTQYF.

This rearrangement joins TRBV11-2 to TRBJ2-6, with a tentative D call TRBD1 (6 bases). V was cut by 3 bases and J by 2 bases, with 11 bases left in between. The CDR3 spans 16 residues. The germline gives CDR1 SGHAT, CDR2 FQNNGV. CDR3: CASSFTGQAGANVLTF. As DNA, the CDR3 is TGTGCCAGCAGCTTTACGGGACAAGCTGGGGCCAACGTCCTGACTTTC. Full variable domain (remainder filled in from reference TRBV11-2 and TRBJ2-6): EAGVAQSPRYKIIEKRQSVAFWCNPISGHATLYWYQQILGQGPKLLIQFQNNGVVDDSQLPKDRFSAERLKGVDSTLKIQPAKLEDSAVYLCASSFTGQAGANVLTFGAGSRLTVL.

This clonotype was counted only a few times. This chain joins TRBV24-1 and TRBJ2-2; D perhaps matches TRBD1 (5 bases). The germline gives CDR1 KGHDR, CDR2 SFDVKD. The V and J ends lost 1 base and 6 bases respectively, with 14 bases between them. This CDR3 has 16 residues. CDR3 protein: CATSDFDPLGAGELFF. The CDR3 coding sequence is TGTGCCACCAGTGATTTTGACCCCTTAGGGGCCGGGGAGCTGTTTTTT.

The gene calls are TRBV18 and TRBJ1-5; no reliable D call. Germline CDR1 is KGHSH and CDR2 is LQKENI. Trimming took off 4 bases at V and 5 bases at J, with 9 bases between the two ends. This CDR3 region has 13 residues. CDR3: CASSRDLDQPQHF. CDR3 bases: TGTGCCAGCTCACGTGACTTAGATCAGCCCCAGCATTTT.

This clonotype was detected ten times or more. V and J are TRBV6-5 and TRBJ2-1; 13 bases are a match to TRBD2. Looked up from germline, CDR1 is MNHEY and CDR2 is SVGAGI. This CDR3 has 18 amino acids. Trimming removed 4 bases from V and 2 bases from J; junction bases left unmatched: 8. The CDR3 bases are TGTGCCAGCAGTTGGGCCGGGACTAGCGGGGACCCCTACAATGAGCAGTTCTTC. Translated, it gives CASSWAGTSGDPYNEQFF.

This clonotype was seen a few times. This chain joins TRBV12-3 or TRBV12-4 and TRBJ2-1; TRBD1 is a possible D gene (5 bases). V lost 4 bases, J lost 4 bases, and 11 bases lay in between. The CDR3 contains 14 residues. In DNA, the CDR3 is TGTGCCAGCAGTTGGACATCAAATTACAATGAGCAGTTCTTC. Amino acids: CASSWTSNYNEQFF.

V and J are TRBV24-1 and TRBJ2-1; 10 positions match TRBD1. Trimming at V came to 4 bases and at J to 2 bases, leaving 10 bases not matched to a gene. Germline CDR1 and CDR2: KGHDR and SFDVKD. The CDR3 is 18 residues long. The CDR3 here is CATSDRTPGTGAYNEQFF. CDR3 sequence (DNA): TGTGCCACCAGTGACCGAACTCCCGGGACAGGGGCCTACAATGAGCAGTTCTTC.

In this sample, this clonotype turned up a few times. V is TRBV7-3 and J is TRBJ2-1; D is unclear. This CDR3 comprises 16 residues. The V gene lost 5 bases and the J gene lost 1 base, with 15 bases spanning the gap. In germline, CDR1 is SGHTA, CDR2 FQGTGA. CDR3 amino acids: CASSPWSSGSYNEQFF. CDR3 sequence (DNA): TGTGCCAGCAGCCCATGGTCGTCTGGGTCCTACAATGAGCAGTTCTTC.

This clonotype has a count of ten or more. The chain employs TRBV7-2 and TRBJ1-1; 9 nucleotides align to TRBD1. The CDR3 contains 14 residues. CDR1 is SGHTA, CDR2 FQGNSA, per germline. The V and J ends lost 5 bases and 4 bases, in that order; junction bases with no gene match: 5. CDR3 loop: CASSLWDRATEAFF. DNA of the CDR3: TGTGCCAGCAGCCTGTGGGACAGGGCCACTGAAGCTTTCTTT.

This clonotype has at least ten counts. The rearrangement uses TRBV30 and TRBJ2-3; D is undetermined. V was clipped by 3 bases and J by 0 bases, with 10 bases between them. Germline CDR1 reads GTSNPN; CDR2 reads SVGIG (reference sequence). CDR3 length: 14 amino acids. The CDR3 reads CAWRSSYSTDTQYF. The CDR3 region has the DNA TGTGCCTGGAGGTCCAGCTATAGCACAGATACGCAGTATTTT.